The rows below give T cell receptor beta chains drawn from one sample of a study of T-cell memory formation after mild COVID-19. Each CDR3 protein gets one entry after TCRdb re-called the 5' RACE reads with MiXCR. Among roughly 35,000 distinct CDR3 sequences listed, under 25% were seen once. Input material: PBMCs or a T cell subset sorted from them (not recorded which). The origin of the receptors is an adult who had mild COVID-19 (a few samples of this study predate the infection). Cell type and time point are not known. The CDR3 runs from the conserved cysteine through the conserved F or W. Each record gives: V gene, J gene, D gene, clone size, CDR3 DNA, CDR3 protein. The D gene is left open where the match is weak. The listing skips clone size in some rows; elsewhere it reads once, few, many or a size class.

v_call: TRBV5-1
j_call: TRBJ2-3
d_call: -
clone_size: few
cdr3_nt: TGCGCCAGCAGCTTGGCAGGGCCCGCAGATACGCAGTATTTT
cdr3_aa: CASSLAGPADTQYF

v_call: TRBV5-5
j_call: TRBJ1-2
d_call: -
clone_size: many
cdr3_nt: TGTGCCAGCAGCTTGATGGGACTGGAGAGGGATGGCTACACCTTC
cdr3_aa: CASSLMGLERDGYTF

v_call: TRBV15
j_call: TRBJ1-4
d_call: -
clone_size: -
cdr3_nt: TGTGCCACCGCTGGGGCAGGCGAAAAACTGTTTTTT
cdr3_aa: CATAGAGEKLFF

v_call: TRBV5-1
j_call: TRBJ1-2
d_call: -
clone_size: -
cdr3_nt: TGCGCCAGCAGCTTGGACGGGGGGCGCGACTATGGCTACACCTTC
cdr3_aa: CASSLDGGRDYGYTF

v_call: TRBV6-6
j_call: TRBJ1-2
d_call: TRBD1
clone_size: many
cdr3_nt: TGTGCCAGCAGTCCCCAGGGGGCCCTGAACTATGGCTACACCTTC
cdr3_aa: CASSPQGALNYGYTF

v_call: TRBV5-1
j_call: TRBJ2-7
d_call: TRBD2
clone_size: few
cdr3_nt: TGCGCCAGCAGCGCTGGCAGGACGGGAGGGACCTACGAGCAGTACTTC
cdr3_aa: CASSAGRTGGTYEQYF

v_call: TRBV15
j_call: TRBJ2-5
d_call: -
clone_size: -
cdr3_nt: TGTGCCACCAGCAGGGGACTTCAAGAGACCCAGTACTTC
cdr3_aa: CATSRGLQETQYF

v_call: TRBV7-2
j_call: TRBJ2-5
d_call: -
clone_size: many
cdr3_nt: TGTGCCAGCAGCTTAGGCTTCCAAGAGACCCAGTACTTC
cdr3_aa: CASSLGFQETQYF

v_call: TRBV12-3/TRBV12-4
j_call: TRBJ2-2
d_call: TRBD2
clone_size: medium-sized
cdr3_nt: TGTGCCAGCAGTCCGACTAGCCATCACGGGGAGCTGTTTTTT
cdr3_aa: CASSPTSHHGELFF

v_call: TRBV19
j_call: TRBJ2-5
d_call: -
clone_size: many
cdr3_nt: TGTGCCAGTAGTCCCACGGGTTCCAGGGGAGAGACCCAGTACTTC
cdr3_aa: CASSPTGSRGETQYF

v_call: TRBV29-1
j_call: TRBJ1-1
d_call: -
clone_size: few
cdr3_nt: TGCAGCGCTCAGAGGGGGGGCACTGAAGCTTTCTTT
cdr3_aa: CSAQRGGTEAFF

v_call: TRBV29-1
j_call: TRBJ2-1
d_call: -
clone_size: -
cdr3_nt: TGCAGCGGTTCCGAATACAATGAGCAGTTCTTC
cdr3_aa: CSGSEYNEQFF

v_call: TRBV20-1
j_call: TRBJ2-5
d_call: -
clone_size: many
cdr3_nt: TGCAGTGCCCCACGCCTTTTCGGAGAGACCCAGTACTTC
cdr3_aa: CSAPRLFGETQYF

v_call: TRBV2
j_call: TRBJ1-6
d_call: -
clone_size: many
cdr3_nt: TGTGCCAGCAGTGAGTGGGAAAAGGAAAATTCACCCCTCCACTTT
cdr3_aa: CASSEWEKENSPLHF

v_call: TRBV25-1
j_call: TRBJ1-1
d_call: -
clone_size: few
cdr3_nt: TGTGCCAGCTCCTCAGGATTATGGGACACTGAAGCTTTCTTT
cdr3_aa: CASSSGLWDTEAFF

v_call: TRBV19
j_call: TRBJ2-7
d_call: TRBD2
clone_size: many
cdr3_nt: TGTGCCAGTAGTCCAACAGGGACTAGTTACGAGCAGTACTTC
cdr3_aa: CASSPTGTSYEQYF

v_call: TRBV30
j_call: TRBJ1-5
d_call: -
clone_size: many
cdr3_nt: TGTGCCTGGAGTACCCTTAATCAGCCCCAGCATTTT
cdr3_aa: CAWSTLNQPQHF

v_call: TRBV20-1
j_call: TRBJ1-2
d_call: -
clone_size: many
cdr3_nt: TGCAGTGCAGAACACCGGAACTATGGCTACACCTTC
cdr3_aa: CSAEHRNYGYTF

v_call: TRBV5-1
j_call: TRBJ2-4
d_call: -
clone_size: -
cdr3_nt: TGCGCCAGCAGCTTGGAGGGGGACCTGGGCAAAAACATTCAGTACTTC
cdr3_aa: CASSLEGDLGKNIQYF

v_call: TRBV24-1
j_call: TRBJ2-7
d_call: -
clone_size: -
cdr3_nt: TGTGCCACCAGTGATCGCCCCGGGGACGAGCAGTACTTC
cdr3_aa: CATSDRPGDEQYF

v_call: TRBV2
j_call: TRBJ1-6
d_call: -
clone_size: many
cdr3_nt: TGTGCCAGTACCACCCGGACAGCCCATAATTCACCCCTCCACTTT
cdr3_aa: CASTTRTAHNSPLHF

v_call: TRBV2
j_call: TRBJ2-1
d_call: -
clone_size: many
cdr3_nt: TGTGCCAGCAGTGAAGCGCCATACAATGAGCAGTTCTTC
cdr3_aa: CASSEAPYNEQFF

v_call: TRBV7-8
j_call: TRBJ2-3
d_call: TRBD2
clone_size: -
cdr3_nt: TGTGCCAGCAGCCTCGGACTAGCGGGGGGGCCGAGCACAGATACGCAGTATTTT
cdr3_aa: CASSLGLAGGPSTDTQYF

v_call: TRBV7-2
j_call: TRBJ2-4
d_call: -
clone_size: many
cdr3_nt: TGTGCCAGCAGCTCTGCGATTGGACCTAAAAACATTCAGTACTTC
cdr3_aa: CASSSAIGPKNIQYF

v_call: TRBV5-1
j_call: TRBJ2-1
d_call: -
clone_size: many
cdr3_nt: TGCGCCAGCAGCTTGTCCCCCCTGGGCGGCCCCTACAATGAGCAGTTCTTC
cdr3_aa: CASSLSPLGGPYNEQFF

v_call: TRBV19
j_call: TRBJ2-7
d_call: -
clone_size: many
cdr3_nt: TGTGCCAGTAGTGTCCTCGGGACACCCGAGGTGAAGCAGTACTTC
cdr3_aa: CASSVLGTPEVKQYF

v_call: TRBV6-2/TRBV6-3
j_call: TRBJ2-3
d_call: TRBD2
clone_size: many
cdr3_nt: TGTGCCAGCACCCCTGGCGGGAGTGGGATCGGCACAGATACGCAGTATTTT
cdr3_aa: CASTPGGSGIGTDTQYF